One sample yielded the 32 T cell receptor beta chains listed below, sequenced in a study of shared clonotypes between healthy human individuals. The data were produced by immunoSEQ multiplex PCR, yet TCRdb's version contains in-frame clones alone and is incomplete. The table shows more than 2,000,000 clones, with 85% to 95% occurring only once. The sample taken for sequencing was naive CD4+ T cells sorted from blood. Subset indicated: CD45RA+ positively selected. All receptors come from a man aged 18 to 29 in good health.

This chain links TRBV10-3 with TRBJ1-4, with D possibly being TRBD1 (6 bases). The CDR3 runs to 14 residues. CDR1 and CDR2 from the germline V gene are ENHRY and SYGVKD. Trimming cost V 2 bases and J 5 bases, with 9 bases left between them. The CDR3 bases are TGTGCCATCAGTGAGGGAGGGGGAAATGAAAAACTGTTTTTT. This codes for CAISEGGGNEKLFF.

The chain couples TRBV12-5 to TRBJ2-1, with D tentatively TRBD1 or TRBD2 (5 bases each). The germline V and J ends were trimmed by 6 bases and 9 bases, with 9 bases remaining between them. This CDR3 region has 11 residues. CDR1 and CDR2 (germline): LGHNT, FRNRAP. The CDR3 DNA reads TGTGCTAGTGGGTCGAGGGGTGAGCAGTTCTTC. Translation: CASGSRGEQFF. Based on the CDR3 plus reference TRBV12-5 and TRBJ2-1, the full variable domain is DARVTQTPRHKVTEMGQEVTMRCQPILGHNTVFWYRQTMMQGLELLAYFRNRAPLDDSGMPKDRFSAEMPDATLATLKIQPSEPRDSAVYFCASGSRGEQFFGPGTRLTVL.

The chain carries TRBV9 and TRBJ1-4; D is ambiguous. CDR1 is SGDLS and CDR2 is YYNGEE in the germline V gene. V lost 6 bases and J lost 4, with 7 bases in between. The CDR3 consists of 12 residues. The CDR3 DNA follows: TGTGCCAGCATCCCCGATAATGAAAAACTGTTTTTT. Translating it yields CASIPDNEKLFF.

The chain is built from TRBV30 and TRBJ1-4; no reliable D call. Germline CDR1 is GTSNPN and CDR2 is SVGIG (reference sequence). V was pared by 3 bases and J by 8 bases, with 13 bases between. This CDR3 is built from 13 residues. CDR3 amino acids: CAWSAQLGEKLFF. The CDR3 nucleotides read TGTGCCTGGAGCGCCCAACTTGGGGAAAAACTGTTTTTT.

The rearrangement joins TRBV9 to TRBJ1-5; weak D call: TRBD1 (5 bases). The V gene's germline CDR1 is SGDLS and CDR2 YYNGEE. CDR3 length equals 14 residues. V was clipped by 3 bases and J by 3 bases, with 10 bases between them. CDR3 DNA: TGTGCCAGCAGCGCCGGGGGATCCAATCAGCCCCAGCATTTT. Protein: CASSAGGSNQPQHF.

This clone was seen only once. The rearrangement joins TRBV28 to TRBJ1-4, with D possibly TRBD1 on 6 matching bases. CDR1 is MDHEN, CDR2 SYDVKM, per germline. There are 16 residues in the CDR3. V was trimmed by 5 bases and J by 3 bases, leaving 16 bases between them. The CDR3 sequence is CASSGPLQGPNEKLFF. In DNA form, the CDR3 reads TGTGCCAGCAGTGGCCCCCTACAGGGACCTAATGAAAAACTGTTTTTT.

This clone was detected once. The chain couples TRBV4-1 to TRBJ1-3; D might be TRBD1 (6 bases). The CDR3 runs to 16 residues. V dropped 4 bases and J dropped 4 bases, with 17 bases sitting between them. Germline V gene lookup returns CDR1 MGHRA and CDR2 YSYEKL. This CDR3 is CASSPGGAGRGNTIYF. The CDR3 DNA reads TGCGCCAGCAGCCCGGGGGGGGCAGGGCGAGGAAACACCATATATTTT.

The rearrangement joins TRBV7-8 to TRBJ1-3; D gene ambiguous. CDR1 and CDR2 from the germline V gene are SGHVS and FQNEAQ. Trimming removed 6 bases at V and 4 bases at J, with 10 bases between. This CDR3 comprises 13 residues. The chain's CDR3 is CASSQSSGNTIYF. CDR3 nucleotides: TGTGCCAGCAGTCAGAGTTCCGGAAACACCATATATTTT.

The chain joins TRBV5-6 to TRBJ1-2, with TRBD1 matching over 11 bases. The CDR3 contains 18 residues. Germline assignment: CDR1 SGHDT and CDR2 YYEEEE. V shed 3 bases and J 3 bases; nucleotides not matched to a gene: 13. CDR3 DNA sequence: TGTGCCAGCAGCTCGGCCGGGACAGGGGGTTTGGTTGACTATGGCTACACCTTC. Translation gives CASSSAGTGGLVDYGYTF. The whole variable domain, filled in from reference TRBV5-6 and TRBJ1-2, reads DAGVTQSPTHLIKTRGQQVTLRCSPKSGHDTVSWYQQALGQGPQFIFQYYEEEERQRGNFPDRFSGHQFPNYSSELNVNALLLGDSALYLCASSSAGTGGLVDYGYTFGSGTRLTVV.

The chain links TRBV11-2 to TRBJ2-3, with 8 nucleotides matching TRBD2. The CDR3 has 16 amino acids. Germline V gene data show CDR1 as SGHAT and CDR2 as FQNNGV. Unmatched junction bases numbered 5, after V lost 3 bases and J lost 0 bases. The CDR3 bases are TGTGCCAGCAGCTTCGGACTAGCCGATAGCACAGATACGCAGTATTTT. This encodes CASSFGLADSTDTQYF.

This chain uses TRBV7-2 with TRBJ1-5; no definite D call. The germline V gene encodes CDR1 SGHTA and CDR2 FQGNSA. CDR3 size: 16 residues. The V and J ends lost 2 bases and 2 bases respectively, with 13 bases between them. CDR3 loop: CASSLFEGFGNQPQHF. The CDR3 DNA follows: TGTGCCAGCAGCTTATTTGAGGGCTTCGGCAATCAGCCCCAGCATTTT.

With respect to this clone: A junction boundary mismatches the germline segment, possibly from a read error. CDR3 region: CAGSSLFGAGPRDEKLFF. CDR3 DNA: TGTGCCGGCAGCTCACTGTTCGGGGCAGGACCCCGCGATGAAAAACTGTTTTTT. This chain connects TRBV7-8 to TRBJ1-4; perhaps TRBD1 as D (5 bases). The germline CDR1 and CDR2 sequences are SGHVS and FQNEAQ. The length of the CDR3 is 18 residues. Full variable domain (missing parts from reference TRBV7-8 and TRBJ1-4): GAGVSQSPRYKVAKRGQDVALRCDPISGHVSLFWYQQALGQGPEFLTYFQNEAQLDKSGLPSDRFFAERPEGSVSTLKIQRTQQEDSAVYLCAGSSLFGAGPRDEKLFFGSGTQLSVL.

The rearrangement uses TRBV10-3 and TRBJ2-3; possibly TRBD1 for D (5 bases). This CDR3 contains 15 residues. Germline V lookup: CDR1 ENHRY, CDR2 SYGVKD. V was cut by 3 bases and J by 4 bases, with 14 bases left in between. The CDR3, as DNA: TGTGCCATCAGTGACCCTAAAAGGGGCCCAGATACGCAGTATTTT. Protein: CAISDPKRGPDTQYF.

The CDR3 nucleotides read TGTGCCAGCAGCACTCTTGGTGGAAAACAGAGCACAGATACGCAGTATTTT. Protein product: CASSTLGGKQSTDTQYF. This rearrangement joins TRBV5-6 to TRBJ2-3; D is ambiguous. CDR3 length equals 17 residues. The V gene lost 4 bases and the J gene lost 0 bases, with 18 bases spanning the gap. Germline CDR1 reads SGHDT; CDR2 reads YYEEEE.

The rearrangement uses TRBV13 and TRBJ1-1; tentative D call: TRBD1 (6 bases). This CDR3 has 19 amino acids. Between the trimmed V and J ends, which lost 2 bases and 0 bases, there was a span of 22 bases. Germline-derived CDR1 and CDR2 are PRHDT and FYEKMQ (reference sequence). The CDR3 DNA follows: TGTGCCAGCAGCTTACAGGGGCTGAGGCCAGAACGGATGAACACTGAAGCTTTCTTT. Translating gives CASSLQGLRPERMNTEAFF.

This chain connects TRBV30 to TRBJ1-4; 8 bases fit TRBD1. The junction had 14 bases not matched to a gene; V was cut back by 3 bases and J by 8 bases. Germline CDR1 and CDR2: GTSNPN and SVGIG (reference sequence). The CDR3 consists of 16 residues. The chain's CDR3 is CAWSRGYRQGNEKLFF. CDR3 coding DNA: TGTGCCTGGAGCCGGGGCTACAGACAGGGGAACGAAAAACTGTTTTTT.

On this clone: At one end the junction does not follow the germline gene, possibly because of a read error. The V call is TRBV6-6, the J call TRBJ1-4; 10 nucleotides align to TRBD1. Germline-derived CDR1 and CDR2 are MNHNY and SVGAGI (reference sequence). This CDR3 spans 14 amino acids. The CDR3 reads CASSSGQGNGKLFF. The CDR3 region has the DNA TGTGCCAGCAGTTCGGGACAGGGGAATGGAAAACTGTTTTTT.

The rearrangement uses TRBV30 and TRBJ1-4, with D tentatively TRBD1 (5 bases). CDR1 and CDR2 from the germline V gene are GTSNPN and SVGIG (reference sequence). The V end lost 0 bases, the J end lost 5 bases, and 13 bases lay between the germline ends. The CDR3 runs 15 residues. This CDR3 is CAWSVKPRGNEKLFF. CDR3 bases: TGTGCCTGGAGTGTAAAGCCTCGGGGGAATGAAAAACTGTTTTTT.

This clone came up once. The chain has TRBV18 and TRBJ2-2, with D perhaps TRBD1 (7 bases). Trimming took 3 bases from V and 1 from J, leaving 12 bases between them. Germline-derived CDR1 and CDR2 are KGHSH and LQKENI. The CDR3 has 16 residues. The CDR3 bases are TGTGCCAGCTCACCGCGCGGGACAGAGAACACCGGGGAGCTGTTTTTT. This encodes CASSPRGTENTGELFF.

This chain joins TRBV5-1 and TRBJ1-2; D unclear. The CDR3 covers 14 residues. The germline gives CDR1 SGHRS, CDR2 YFSETQ. Trimming stripped 5 bases from V and 1 base from J, with 12 bases between. CDR3 in DNA: TGCGCCAGCAGAGACGTCAGGAGTAACTATGGCTACACCTTC. Translation gives CASRDVRSNYGYTF.

This clone has more than one count but fewer than ten. The chain joins TRBV9 to TRBJ1-1, with no clear D. The CDR3 has 14 amino acids. CDR1 and CDR2 (germline): SGDLS, YYNGEE. Trimming stripped 4 bases from V and 1 base from J, with 11 bases between. The CDR3 spells CASSPQVGNTEAFF. The CDR3 DNA reads TGTGCCAGCAGCCCACAAGTAGGGAACACTGAAGCTTTCTTT. The full variable domain, completed using reference TRBV9 and TRBJ1-1, is DSGVTQTPKHLITATGQRVTLRCSPRSGDLSVYWYQQSLDQGLQFLIQYYNGEERAKGNILERFSAQQFPDLHSELNLSSLELGDSALYFCASSPQVGNTEAFFGQGTRLTVV.

This rearrangement joins TRBV6-1 to TRBJ1-5; D unclear. Between the trimmed V and J ends, which lost 1 base and 2 bases, there was a span of 6 bases. In germline, CDR1 is MNHNS, CDR2 SASEGT. The CDR3 covers 14 residues. Written as DNA, the CDR3 is TGTGCCAGCAGTGAAGTCCTAGGCAATCAGCCCCAGCATTTT. This translates into CASSEVLGNQPQHF.

The rearrangement joins TRBV9 to TRBJ1-1; D unclear. This CDR3 has 14 residues. Germline V gene lookup returns CDR1 SGDLS and CDR2 YYNGEE. V was pared by 1 base and J by 10 bases, with 17 bases between. The CDR3 spells CASSVLDTNRLAFF. CDR3 coding DNA: TGTGCCAGCAGCGTATTAGACACCAACCGATTAGCTTTCTTT. Complete variable domain (other parts from reference TRBV9 and TRBJ1-1): DSGVTQTPKHLITATGQRVTLRCSPRSGDLSVYWYQQSLDQGLQFLIQYYNGEERAKGNILERFSAQQFPDLHSELNLSSLELGDSALYFCASSVLDTNRLAFFGQGTRLTVV.

Only a few counts were recorded for this clone. The chain uses TRBV14 and TRBJ1-2; D gene uncertain. CDR1 and CDR2 from the germline V gene are SGHDN and FVKESK. The V end lost 0 bases, the J end lost 8 bases, and 7 bases lay between the germline ends. The CDR3 extends over 12 amino acids. The CDR3 reads CASSQDRQGYTF. CDR3 DNA: TGTGCCAGCAGCCAAGATCGGCAGGGCTACACCTTC.

The genes are TRBV5-1 and TRBJ1-3, with D unresolved. Trimming removed 3 bases at V and 0 bases at J, with 10 bases between. The CDR3 is 15 amino acids. The germline V gene encodes CDR1 SGHRS and CDR2 YFSETQ. DNA for the CDR3: TGCGCCAGCAGCTCCGCTGCCGGCTCTGGAAACACCATATATTTT. It specifies CASSSAAGSGNTIYF.

This chain links TRBV29-1 with TRBJ1-2; 7 nucleotides line up with TRBD1. This CDR3 has 14 amino acids. Germline trimming cut 6 bases from V and 4 bases from J; bases unmatched to any gene: 11. Germline loops: CDR1 SQVTM, CDR2 ANQGSEA. CDR3 in amino acids: CSVPDRVSTYGYTF. In DNA, the CDR3 is TGCAGCGTCCCCGACAGGGTCAGTACCTATGGCTACACCTTC.

The chain has TRBV15 and TRBJ2-5; the match to TRBD1 covers 7 bases. V was clipped by 2 bases and J by 1 base; unmatched bases: 4. There are 15 residues in the CDR3. Germline loops: CDR1 LNHNV, CDR2 YYDKDF (reference sequence). CDR3 DNA: TGTGCCACCAGCAGAAATTGGGACAGCCAAGAGACCCAGTACTTC. Protein: CATSRNWDSQETQYF.

The chain joins TRBV5-6 to TRBJ2-5; 7 bases are shared with TRBD1. The CDR3 totals 14 residues. The germline V gene has CDR1 SGHDT and CDR2 YYEEEE. With V trimmed by 0 bases and J by 11 bases, 10 bases remained unmatched. CDR3 protein: CASSLDRGVGWQYF. CDR3 DNA sequence: TGTGCCAGCAGCTTGGACAGGGGAGTTGGATGGCAGTACTTC.

In its sample, this clone was seen once. The J gene is TRBJ1-5, the V gene TRBV5-8; TRBD1 is a possible D gene (6 bases). Trimming took off 2 bases at V and 4 bases at J, with 10 bases between the two ends. This CDR3 is 14 amino acids long. The germline gives CDR1 SGHTS, CDR2 YDEGEE. The CDR3 protein is CASSFEGGNQPQHF. CDR3 DNA: TGTGCCAGCAGCTTTGAGGGGGGTAATCAGCCCCAGCATTTT.

The V gene is TRBV12-5, the J gene TRBJ1-2; D is uncertain. The CDR3 is 13 residues long. Trimming stripped 1 base from V and 11 bases from J, with 14 bases between. Looked up from germline, CDR1 is LGHNT and CDR2 is FRNRAP. CDR3 coding DNA: TGTGCTAGTGGTTTGGGCCTCACGGCTTTTTACACCTTC. It translates to CASGLGLTAFYTF. Complete variable domain (other parts from reference TRBV12-5 and TRBJ1-2): DARVTQTPRHKVTEMGQEVTMRCQPILGHNTVFWYRQTMMQGLELLAYFRNRAPLDDSGMPKDRFSAEMPDATLATLKIQPSEPRDSAVYFCASGLGLTAFYTFGSGTRLTVV.

This chain connects TRBV27 to TRBJ2-7, with 8 positions matching TRBD1. With V trimmed by 3 bases and J by 3 bases, 4 bases remained unmatched. There are 14 residues in the CDR3. CDR1 is MNHEY, CDR2 SMNVEV, per germline (reference sequence). CDR3 amino acids: CASSFGTGLYEQYF. In DNA form, the CDR3 reads TGTGCCAGCAGTTTCGGGACAGGCCTCTACGAGCAGTACTTC.

This chain uses TRBV5-1 with TRBJ2-5; 8 nucleotides line up with TRBD2. V lost 4 bases and J lost 7; bases outside the gene matches: 15. The CDR3 is 16 residues long. Germline loops: CDR1 SGHRS, CDR2 YFSETQ. The CDR3 region is CASSPLGAGVGSTQYF. CDR3 DNA: TGCGCCAGCAGCCCCCTCGGAGCGGGAGTTGGGTCGACCCAGTACTTC.